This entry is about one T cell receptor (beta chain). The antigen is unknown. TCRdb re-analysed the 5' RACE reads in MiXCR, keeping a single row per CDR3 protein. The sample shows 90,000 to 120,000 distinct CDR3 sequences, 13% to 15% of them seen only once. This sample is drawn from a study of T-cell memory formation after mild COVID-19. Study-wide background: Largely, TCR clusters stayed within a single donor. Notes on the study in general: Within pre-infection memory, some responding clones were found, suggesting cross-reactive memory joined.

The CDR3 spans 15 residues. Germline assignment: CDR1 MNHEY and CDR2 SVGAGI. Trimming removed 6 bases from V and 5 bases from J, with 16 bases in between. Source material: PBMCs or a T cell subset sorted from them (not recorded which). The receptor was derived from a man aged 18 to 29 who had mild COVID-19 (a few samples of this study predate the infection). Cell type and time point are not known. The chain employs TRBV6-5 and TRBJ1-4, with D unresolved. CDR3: CASSRAGRPNEKLFF. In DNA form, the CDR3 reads TGTGCCAGCAGCCGCGCGGGAAGACCCAATGAAAAACTGTTTTTT.